This entry is about one TCR beta chain. Its antigen is not identified. This record belongs to a study of metastatic and nonmetastatic thyroid tumors. Study-wide context: From malignant and benign thyroid patients, repertoires in blood and in tumor or nodule tissue were compared. General study points: Relative to benign nodules, malignant thyroid tumors were reportedly characterized by significantly elevated TCR beta diversity in blood and tumor.

In the authors' methods: Built for papillary thyroid cancer, a distant-metastasis classifier drew on CDR3 differences across clinicopathological groups. MiXCR reprocessed the PCR reads for TCRdb. The V and J calls here are based on TCRdb, not the publication. The data show 15,000 or so clones, about 23% seen once. Until they underwent thyroid surgery, no patient had received any treatment. Trimming removed 4 bases from V and 7 bases from J, with 17 bases in between. This CDR3 is built from 14 residues. Germline V gene sequence: CDR1 SGDLS, CDR2 YYNGEE. The chain carries TRBV9 and TRBJ1-2; no reliable D call. This TCR derives from a female donor with papillary thyroid cancer or a benign thyroid nodule (not recorded which). Some clones in this sample may be carry-over from other donors' samples. Sequenced input: tumor tissue. The CDR3 coding sequence is TGTGCCAGCAGCTCTCAGTCCGGAAGCCTTGGCTACACCTTC. Translating it yields CASSSQSGSLGYTF.